This record covers a single T cell receptor beta chain. What it recognizes is unknown. Individual cDNA molecules each carried unique molecular identifiers attached by the library. How the authors handled the data: TCR counts had a median of approximately 87,000 per sample and spanned roughly 23,224 to 690,600. Via MiXCR, TCRdb re-called the RACE reads, giving one row per CDR3 protein. The V and J calls were not made by the authors but by TCRdb's processing. The sample has approximately 260,000 distinct CDR3 sequences; 8.6% are singletons. CDR1 is MNHEY and CDR2 is SVGEGT in the germline V gene. The CDR3 is 17 amino acids. With 0 bases removed from V and 2 bases from J, the gap between germline ends came to 11 bases. These data originate in a study of human T cells and chemical hapten exposure. The study, taken as a whole, reports: Significantly greater numbers of large CDR3 similarity clusters came from expanded TCRs than from controls.

Time point: pre-sensitization, week 0. Treatment of the sample: therapeutic diphenylcyclopropenone sensitization with weekly scalp DPC. It was from unfractionated whole blood that total RNA was extracted. V is TRBV6-2 or TRBV6-3 and J is TRBJ2-6, with TRBD2 as a possible D gene (5 bases). This receptor was obtained from a woman in her thirties or forties with alopecia areata. Some clones in this sample may be carry-over from other donors' samples. This specimen was whole blood, taken in connection with sensitization to the hapten diphenylcyclopropenone (DPC). CDR3 sequence (DNA): TGTGCCAGCAGTTACTCGAATACGGGGACTGGGGCCAACGTCCTGACTTTC. Translating gives CASSYSNTGTGANVLTF.